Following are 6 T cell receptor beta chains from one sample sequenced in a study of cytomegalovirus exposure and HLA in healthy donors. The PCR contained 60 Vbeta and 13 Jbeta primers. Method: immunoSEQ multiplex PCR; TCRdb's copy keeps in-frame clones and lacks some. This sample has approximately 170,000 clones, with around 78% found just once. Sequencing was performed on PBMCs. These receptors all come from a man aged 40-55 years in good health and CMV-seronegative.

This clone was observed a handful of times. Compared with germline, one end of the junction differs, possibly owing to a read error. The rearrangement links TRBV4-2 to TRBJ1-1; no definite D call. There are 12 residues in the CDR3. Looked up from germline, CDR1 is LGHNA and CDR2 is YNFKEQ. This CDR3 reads CASSQESPEAFF. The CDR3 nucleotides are TGTGCCAGCAGCCAAGAAAGTCCTGAGGCTTTCTTT.

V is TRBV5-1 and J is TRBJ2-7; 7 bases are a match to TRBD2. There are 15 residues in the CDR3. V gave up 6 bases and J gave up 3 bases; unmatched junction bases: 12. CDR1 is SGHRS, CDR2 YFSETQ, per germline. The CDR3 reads CASTPGGGSNYEQYF. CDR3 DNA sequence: TGCGCCAGCACCCCTGGTGGCGGGAGTAACTACGAGCAGTACTTC.

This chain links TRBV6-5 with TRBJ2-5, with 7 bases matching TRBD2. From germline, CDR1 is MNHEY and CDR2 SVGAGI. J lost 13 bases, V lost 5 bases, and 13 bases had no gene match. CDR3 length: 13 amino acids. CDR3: CASSEGASGLRYF. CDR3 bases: TGTGCCAGCAGTGAAGGGGCTAGCGGATTGCGGTACTTC.

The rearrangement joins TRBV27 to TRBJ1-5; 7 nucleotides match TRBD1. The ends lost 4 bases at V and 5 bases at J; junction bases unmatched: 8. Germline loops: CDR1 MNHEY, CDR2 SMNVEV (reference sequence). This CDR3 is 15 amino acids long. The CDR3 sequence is CASSSIDRVDQPQHF. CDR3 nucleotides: TGTGCCAGCAGTTCAATTGACAGGGTAGATCAGCCCCAGCATTTT.

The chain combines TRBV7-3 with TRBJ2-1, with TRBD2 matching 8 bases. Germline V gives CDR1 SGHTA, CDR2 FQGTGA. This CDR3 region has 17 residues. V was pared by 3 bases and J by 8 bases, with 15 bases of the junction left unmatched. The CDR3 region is CASSFAAGGPGVHEQFF. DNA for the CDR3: TGTGCCAGCAGCTTTGCTGCGGGAGGCCCGGGCGTGCATGAGCAGTTCTTC.

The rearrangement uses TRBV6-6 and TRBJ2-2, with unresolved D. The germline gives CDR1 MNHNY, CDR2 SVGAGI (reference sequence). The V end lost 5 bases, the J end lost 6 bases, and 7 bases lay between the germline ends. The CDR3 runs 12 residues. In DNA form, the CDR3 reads TGTGCCAGCAGTGACACCGCCGGGGAGCTGTTTTTT. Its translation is CASSDTAGELFF.